This TCR beta chain was retrieved from a study of cytomegalovirus exposure and HLA in healthy donors. Comments on this clone: Its cognate antigen is unknown.

Study-wide points: Cytomegalovirus-associated status was assigned to 164 TCR beta chains. Relative to the approximately 630-donor mean, N-insertions were reportedly fewer in an Asian-associated ancestry cluster in a later analysis.

In the PCR, 60 Vbeta and 13 Jbeta primers were used. Sequencing was performed with immunoSEQ multiplex PCR; in TCRdb, only in-frame clones are kept and a portion is missing. The table lists around 130,000 clones, 70% to 85% of them singletons. This receptor was identified in a man aged 50-59 years in good health and CMV-seronegative. The sequenced sample consisted of PBMCs.

Written as DNA, the CDR3 is TGTGCCAGCGGACAGGGGGCGGGCGAGCAGTACTTC. It specifies CASGQGAGEQYF. The chain combines TRBV5-4 with TRBJ2-7; 11 nucleotides line up with TRBD1. V shed 7 bases, J shed 6 bases, and the junction held 3 bases outside the gene matches. The CDR3 is 12 residues long. Germline V gives CDR1 SGHNT, CDR2 YYREEE (reference sequence).